These T cell receptor beta chains were read from a single sample in a study of sequential checkpoint blockade in melanoma. Produced via immunoSEQ multiplex PCR; TCRdb's table is partial and in-frame only. Found here are about 2,900 clones, roughly 21% of them singletons; the top ten hold around 14%. Sequenced here: tumor tissue (inferred from file names), sampled from a patient given nivolumab and ipilimumab in sequence. These receptors all stem from a human donor with melanoma. The CDR3 runs from the conserved cysteine through the conserved F or W. Each record gives: J gene, clone size, D gene, V gene, CDR3 protein, CDR3 DNA. The D gene is left open where the match is weak. A row's size may be missing; if present it is once, few, many or a size class.

>TRBJ2-5|medium-sized|-|TRBV11-3
CASRLVGNHQETQYF
TGTGCCAGCAGGTTGGTAGGGAACCATCAAGAGACCCAGTACTTC
>TRBJ2-1|few|-|TRBV19
CASSPRGRGPSYNEQFF
TGTGCCAGTAGTCCCCGGGGCCGAGGGCCCTCCTACAATGAGCAGTTCTTC
>TRBJ2-7|-|-|TRBV30
CAWRFNRRGEQYF
TGTGCCTGGAGGTTTAACAGGCGCGGCGAGCAGTACTTC
>TRBJ1-5|-|TRBD1|TRBV10-2
CATSDRRNQPQHF
TGCGCCACTTCGGACAGGAGGAATCAGCCCCAGCATTTT
>TRBJ1-4|few|-|TRBV28
CASGIEDLLREKLFF
TGTGCCAGCGGCATAGAGGACCTATTACGTGAAAAACTGTTTTTT
>TRBJ2-7|-|TRBD1|TRBV10-2
CASLRQGAYEQYF
TGCGCCAGCCTACGACAGGGTGCCTACGAGCAGTACTTC
>TRBJ2-3|-|TRBD1|TRBV18
CASHSGQGNTQYF
TGTGCCAGCCATTCAGGACAGGGAAATACGCAGTATTTT
>TRBJ1-6|-|-|TRBV9
CASSDEINSPLHF
TGTGCCAGCAGCGACGAGATTAATTCACCCCTCCACTTT
>TRBJ2-6|few|-|TRBV6-8
CAIAGSPANVLTF
TGTGCCATAGCCGGGTCTCCGGCCAACGTCCTGACTTTC
>TRBJ2-7|-|TRBD1|TRBV18
CASSQIPGQGALTSSYEQYF
TGTGCCAGCTCACAAATACCGGGACAGGGGGCGCTTACCAGCTCCTACGAGCAGTACTTC
>TRBJ1-3|few|TRBD1|TRBV28
CASSPRQGGIYF
TGTGCCAGCAGTCCCCGCCAGGGGGGCATATATTTT
>TRBJ2-2|few|-|TRBV7-1
CASSPTRIGELFF
TGTGCCAGCAGCCCGACCCGGATCGGGGAGCTGTTTTTT
>TRBJ1-6|once|-|TRBV14
CASSQNNNWGSPLHF
TGTGCCAGCAGCCAAAATAACAATTGGGGTTCACCCCTCCACTTT
>TRBJ1-2|large|-|TRBV6-8
CASSYWVAESGYTF
TGTGCCAGCAGTTATTGGGTGGCAGAGTCTGGCTACACCTTC
>TRBJ2-5|few|TRBD2|TRBV28
CASTTGLAGEQETQYF
TGTGCCAGCACTACGGGACTAGCGGGGGAACAAGAGACCCAGTACTTC
>TRBJ1-5|-|-|TRBV19
CASSRYRRRTNQPQHF
TGTGCCAGTAGTCGATATCGTCGGAGGACAAATCAGCCCCAGCATTTT
>TRBJ1-5|few|-|TRBV30
CAWSVIGGDQPQHF
TGTGCCTGGAGTGTAATCGGGGGCGATCAGCCCCAGCATTTT
>TRBJ1-6|medium-sized|TRBD1|TRBV11-3
CASSRYRGGNSPLHF
TGTGCCAGCAGCCGTTACAGGGGCGGGAATTCACCCCTCCACTTT
>TRBJ2-7|once|TRBD2|TRBV14
CASSPGYFLAGGRYEQYF
TGTGCCAGCAGCCCTGGTTACTTCCTAGCGGGGGGGCGGTACGAGCAGTACTTC
>TRBJ2-6|-|TRBD1|TRBV28
CASSASGQGLGANVLTF
TGTGCCAGCAGTGCCTCGGGACAGGGGTTAGGGGCCAACGTCCTGACTTTC
>TRBJ1-2|-|TRBD1|TRBV19
CASSLRGNYGYTF
TGTGCCAGTAGTCTCAGGGGGAACTATGGCTACACCTTC
>TRBJ2-5|-|TRBD2|TRBV19
CASSIFTSGQETQYF
TGTGCCAGTAGTATCTTTACTAGCGGTCAAGAGACCCAGTACTTC
>TRBJ1-2|few|-|TRBV15
CATSRAPANYGYTF
TGTGCCACCAGCAGAGCTCCGGCTAACTATGGCTACACCTTC
>TRBJ1-6|few|-|TRBV15
CATRMRTTRDSPLHF
TGTGCCACCAGGATGAGGACGACGAGGGATTCACCCCTCCACTTT
>TRBJ1-2|many|-|TRBV11-3
CASSFITGNENYGYTF
TGTGCCAGCAGCTTTATAACAGGGAATGAAAACTATGGCTACACCTTC
>TRBJ1-4|-|TRBD1|TRBV25-1
CASSENRGRTEKLFF
TGTGCCAGCAGTGAAAACAGGGGGCGGACTGAAAAACTGTTTTTT
>TRBJ1-5|medium-sized|-|TRBV11-3
CASSFGGRSQPQHF
TGTGCCAGCAGCTTTGGAGGGCGGTCTCAGCCCCAGCATTTT
>TRBJ2-1|many|-|TRBV11-3
CASSFPERGYNEQFF
TGTGCCAGCAGCTTCCCTGAGAGGGGCTACAATGAGCAGTTCTTC
>TRBJ1-4|medium-sized|-|TRBV11-3
CASSSYGRGTNEKLFF
TGTGCCAGCAGTTCATACGGGAGGGGCACTAATGAAAAACTGTTTTTT
>TRBJ2-4|-|TRBD1|TRBV29-1
CSVEGQGLGGIQYF
TGCAGCGTAGAGGGACAGGGTTTGGGGGGCATTCAGTACTTC
>TRBJ2-7|once|-|TRBV19
CASSPRISSYEQYF
TGTGCCAGTAGTCCGAGAATTAGCTCCTACGAGCAGTACTTC
>TRBJ1-2|-|TRBD1|TRBV6-8
CASRRGTANYGYTF
TGTGCCAGCAGGAGAGGGACAGCTAACTATGGCTACACCTTC
>TRBJ1-1|-|-|TRBV28
CASSLTDLVMNTEAFF
TGTGCCAGCAGCCTAACGGACTTAGTAATGAACACTGAAGCTTTCTTT
>TRBJ1-5|few|TRBD1|TRBV25-1
CATGTAYSNQPQHF
TGTGCCACCGGGACAGCTTATAGCAATCAGCCCCAGCATTTT
>TRBJ2-2|-|-|TRBV19
CASNAGAGELFF
TGTGCCAGTAACGCAGGGGCCGGGGAGCTGTTTTTT
>TRBJ1-2|many|TRBD1|TRBV11-3
CASSQVGQGHGYTF
TGTGCCAGCAGCCAAGTGGGACAGGGCCATGGCTACACCTTC
>TRBJ2-7|large|TRBD2|TRBV28
CASSSLLAGEGGNEQYF
TGTGCCAGCAGTTCCCTCCTAGCGGGGGAAGGTGGCAACGAGCAGTACTTC
>TRBJ2-2|-|-|TRBV28
CASRSLTRGRGTGELFF
TGTGCCAGCCGAAGTCTTACTAGGGGGCGGGGGACCGGGGAGCTGTTTTTT
>TRBJ2-7|many|-|TRBV7-6
CASSQYDRSYEQYF
TGTGCCAGCAGCCAATATGACAGGTCCTACGAGCAGTACTTC
>TRBJ1-4|few|-|TRBV19
CASSVGDEKLFF
TGTGCCTCCTCAGTGGGAGATGAAAAACTGTTTTTT
>TRBJ1-2|-|-|TRBV5-1
CASSIDTGTVYGYTF
TGCGCCAGCAGCATAGACACCGGGACGGTCTATGGCTACACCTTC
>TRBJ1-5|once|TRBD1|TRBV10-2
CASLDRGQPQHF
TGCGCCAGCCTTGACAGGGGCCAGCCCCAGCATTTT
>TRBJ1-2|few|TRBD1|TRBV6-8
CASSRGQGHGYTF
TGTGCCAGCAGCCGGGGACAGGGGCATGGCTACACCTTC
>TRBJ1-4|medium-sized|-|TRBV9
CASSARPDGATNEKLFF
TGTGCCAGCAGCGCCCGACCGGACGGAGCAACTAATGAAAAACTGTTTTTT